Each of the 21 T cell receptor beta chains below was sequenced from the same sample in a study of cytomegalovirus exposure and HLA in healthy donors. PCR involved 60 Vbeta and 13 Jbeta primers. Sequenced by immunoSEQ multiplex PCR; TCRdb stores in-frame clones only, minus some. Of about 190,000 clones in the sample, more than 75% were seen once. Sequencing was carried out using PBMCs. The receptor source for this set is a woman between 45 and 60 years old in good health and CMV-seropositive.

The genes are TRBV5-1 and TRBJ2-2; no clear D. The germline V gene has CDR1 SGHRS and CDR2 YFSETQ. V lost 4 bases and J lost 7, with 11 bases in between. This CDR3 is 13 amino acids long. The CDR3 here is CASSPTWLGELFF. CDR3 DNA sequence: TGCGCCAGCAGCCCCACCTGGCTCGGGGAGCTGTTTTTT.

The chain employs TRBV18 and TRBJ2-5; TRBD1 aligns across 8 bases. The germline V gene has CDR1 KGHSH and CDR2 LQKENI. The J segment lost 4 bases and the V segment lost 1 base, leaving 2 bases of the junction unmatched. There are 14 residues in the CDR3. CDR3 loop: CASSPLQGGETQYF. The CDR3 DNA reads as TGTGCCAGCTCACCACTACAGGGGGGAGAGACCCAGTACTTC.

V is TRBV28 and J is TRBJ1-3, with D uncertain. Trimming removed 6 bases from V and 4 bases from J, with 10 bases in between. Germline assignment: CDR1 MDHEN and CDR2 SYDVKM. This CDR3 is 13 amino acids long. The DNA of the CDR3 is TGTGCCAGCAGCCCCGCGTGGGGAAACACCATATATTTT. This translates into CASSPAWGNTIYF.

The gene calls are TRBV2 and TRBJ2-6; weak D call: TRBD2 (7 bases). The CDR3 length is 18 residues. Trimming took off 10 bases at V and 0 bases at J, with 22 bases between the two ends. The germline CDR1 and CDR2 sequences are SNHLY and FYNNEI. This CDR3 is CATSPGRGGTSGANVLTF. The CDR3 DNA reads TGTGCCACCAGCCCGGGTCGCGGGGGCACCTCTGGGGCCAACGTCCTGACTTTC.

The chain combines TRBV2 with TRBJ2-3; D is possibly TRBD2 (6 bases). Per the germline V gene, CDR1 is SNHLY and CDR2 is FYNNEI. The germline V and J ends were trimmed by 6 bases and 7 bases, with 17 bases remaining between them. CDR3 size: 14 residues. The CDR3 loop is CASSRSGAGYTQYF. As DNA, the CDR3 is TGTGCCAGCAGCCGTAGCGGCGCAGGATATACGCAGTATTTT.

The chain combines TRBV19 with TRBJ1-5; 7 bases align to TRBD1. After removal of 4 bases from V and 5 bases from J, the junction contained 8 bases not matched to a gene. Germline loops: CDR1 LNHDA, CDR2 SQIVND (reference sequence). The CDR3 runs 15 residues. The CDR3, as DNA: TGTGCCAGTAGTACGACAGGGTTAGGAGATCAGCCCCAGCATTTT. It specifies CASSTTGLGDQPQHF.

The chain combines TRBV27 with TRBJ2-6; D gene unclear. Trimming stripped 6 bases from V and 2 bases from J, with 5 bases between. Germline values: CDR1 MNHEY, CDR2 SMNVEV (reference sequence). The CDR3 is 13 residues long. CDR3 region: CASRSAGANVLTF. DNA for the CDR3: TGTGCCAGCAGATCGGCTGGGGCCAACGTCCTGACTTTC.

As to this clone: Sequence at one end of the junction differs from germline and may be a read error. The sample contains more than one DNA sequence encoding this CDR3. The gene calls are TRBV5-4 and TRBJ1-1; D is unresolved. CDR1 SGHNT and CDR2 YYREEE come from the germline V gene (reference sequence). CDR3 length: 14 residues. The CDR3 region is CASSHATANTEAFF. The CDR3 nucleotides are TGCGCCAGCAGCCACGCCACAGCGAACACTGAAGCTTTCTTT.

This chain connects TRBV23-1 to TRBJ2-5; 10 bases align to TRBD1. TRBV23-1 is an ORF, with its function uncertain. This CDR3 has 14 residues. V dropped 8 bases and J dropped 5; count of bases not matched to a gene: 8. CDR3 in DNA: TGCGCCAGCCCCGATGGACAGGGGGACGAGACCCAGTACTTC. Amino acid sequence: CASPDGQGDETQYF.

This rearrangement joins TRBV30 to TRBJ2-5; 9 bases fit TRBD2. The better agreement between TRBJ2-7 and the DNA end casts doubt on the J call. The germline gives CDR1 GTSNPN, CDR2 SVGIG (reference sequence). The CDR3 sequence is 14 residues long. The CDR3 region has the DNA TGTGCCTGGAGTGTAATAGCGGGGGACTACGAGCAGTACTTC. Its translation is CAWSVIAGDYEQYF.

The V and J genes are TRBV4-2 and TRBJ2-1, with 11 bases matching TRBD2. Germline CDR1 is LGHNA and CDR2 is YNFKEQ. The CDR3 consists of 13 residues. Germline trimming cut 5 bases from V and 13 bases from J; bases unmatched to any gene: 7. CDR3 in amino acids: CASSSSSGGLQFF. The CDR3 region has the DNA TGTGCCAGCAGCTCATCTAGCGGGGGGCTTCAGTTCTTC.

The chain employs TRBV6-5 and TRBJ2-3; D might be TRBD2 (7 bases). CDR1 MNHEY and CDR2 SVGAGI come from the germline V gene. The CDR3 is 15 residues long. V lost 10 bases and J 3 bases, leaving 20 bases between the germline ends. The CDR3 DNA reads as TGTGCCACCACCCCAAGGGGGACTAAGACAGATACGCAGTATTTT. This sequence encodes CATTPRGTKTDTQYF.

The chain joins TRBV5-1 to TRBJ2-2, with 8 bases fitting TRBD1. From germline, CDR1 is SGHRS and CDR2 YFSETQ. Unmatched junction bases numbered 3, after V lost 7 bases and J lost 1 base. CDR3 length: 14 residues. CDR3 nucleotides: TGCGCCAGCTCAGGACAGGGGAACACCGGGGAGCTGTTTTTT. Translated, it gives CASSGQGNTGELFF.

The rearrangement uses TRBV5-6 and TRBJ2-7; 10 bases align to TRBD2. After removal of 5 bases from V and 0 bases from J, the junction contained 5 bases not matched to a gene. This CDR3 comprises 15 residues. Germline loops: CDR1 SGHDT, CDR2 YYEEEE. In nucleotides, the CDR3 is TGTGCCAGCAGAATAGCGGGGGGTCCCTCCTACGAGCAGTACTTC. It translates to CASRIAGGPSYEQYF.

The chain combines TRBV5-8 with TRBJ1-5; D possibly corresponds to TRBD1 (6 bases). Trimming stripped 4 bases from V and 3 bases from J, with 11 bases between. The CDR3 spans 14 residues. Germline V gives CDR1 SGHTS, CDR2 YDEGEE. DNA of the CDR3: TGTGCCAGCAGCCTTACAGGGCCCAATCAGCCCCAGCATTTT. Translation: CASSLTGPNQPQHF.

Only one count was recorded for this clone. The chain has TRBV5-1 and TRBJ1-2; D gene uncertain. V lost 4 bases and J 3 bases, leaving 16 bases between the germline ends. Germline values: CDR1 SGHRS, CDR2 YFSETQ. The CDR3 covers 15 residues. The CDR3 region is CASSRVSAKDYGYTF. In DNA form, the CDR3 reads TGCGCCAGCAGCCGGGTGTCAGCGAAGGACTATGGCTACACCTTC.

This clone has just a few counts. The CDR3 here is CASRSAGRENIQYF. The CDR3 DNA is TGTGCCAGCAGGTCCGCAGGGAGGGAAAACATTCAGTACTTC. The chain combines TRBV27 with TRBJ2-4; TRBD2 matches at 7 bases. From germline, CDR1 is MNHEY and CDR2 SMNVEV (reference sequence). There are 14 residues in the CDR3. J lost 5 bases, V lost 6 bases, and 7 bases had no gene match.

This clone was recorded only once. The rearrangement joins TRBV19 to TRBJ1-5; possible D gene TRBD1, 6 bases. The CDR3 is 15 amino acids. Germline loops: CDR1 LNHDA, CDR2 SQIVND (reference sequence). Trimming pared 0 bases from V and 5 bases from J, leaving 11 bases between. CDR3 sequence reads: CASSIDLYRDQPQHF. The CDR3 bases are TGTGCCAGTAGTATAGATTTATACAGGGATCAGCCCCAGCATTTT. The whole variable domain, remainder taken from reference TRBV19 and TRBJ1-5, is DGGITQSPKYLFRKEGQNVTLSCEQNLNHDAMYWYRQDPGQGLRLIYYSQIVNDFQKGDIAEGYSVSREKKESFPLTVTSAQKNPTAFYLCASSIDLYRDQPQHFGDGTRLSIL.

The chain combines TRBV2 with TRBJ2-7; TRBD1 might be the D (6 bases). CDR3 length: 15 residues. CDR1 is SNHLY and CDR2 is FYNNEI in the germline V gene. The germline V and J ends were trimmed by 6 bases and 0 bases, with 15 bases remaining between them. The CDR3 DNA sequence: TGTGCCAGCAGCCCAGAGCAGGGGAGCTCCTACGAGCAGTACTTC. Translation gives CASSPEQGSSYEQYF.

This sequence joins TRBV7-9 and TRBJ2-1, with 9 bases matching TRBD2. The germline V gene has CDR1 SEHNR and CDR2 FQNEAQ (reference sequence). The CDR3 spans 19 residues. With 0 bases clipped from V and 0 bases from J, the junction kept 9 bases outside the gene matches. The DNA for the CDR3 is TGTGCCAGCAGCTTAGCGGGCCACCTTAGCGGGAGCTCCTACAATGAGCAGTTCTTC. Its translation: CASSLAGHLSGSSYNEQFF.

V gene TRBV5-1 combines with J gene TRBJ1-1; a weak D match, TRBD1 (5 bases). V was clipped by 5 bases and J by 5 bases, with 13 bases between them. Germline V CDR1 and CDR2: SGHRS, YFSETQ. The CDR3 totals 13 residues. The CDR3 sequence: CASRGGLTTEAFF. The CDR3 DNA is TGCGCCAGCAGGGGGGGACTCACGACTGAAGCTTTCTTT.